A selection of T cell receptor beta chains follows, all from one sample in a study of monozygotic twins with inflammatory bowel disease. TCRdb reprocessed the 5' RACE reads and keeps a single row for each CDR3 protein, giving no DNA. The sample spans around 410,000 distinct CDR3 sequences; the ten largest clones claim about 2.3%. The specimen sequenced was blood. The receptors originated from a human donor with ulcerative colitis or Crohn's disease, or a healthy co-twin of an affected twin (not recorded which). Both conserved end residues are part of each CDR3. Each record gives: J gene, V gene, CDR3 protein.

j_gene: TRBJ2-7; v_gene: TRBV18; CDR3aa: CASSRSRDGLKDYEQYF
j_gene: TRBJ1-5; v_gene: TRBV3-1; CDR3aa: CASSAGHVSNQPQHF
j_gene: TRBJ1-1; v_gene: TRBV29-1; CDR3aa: CSEVGANTEAFF
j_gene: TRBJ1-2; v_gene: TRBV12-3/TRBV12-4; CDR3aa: CASITGDRGYTF
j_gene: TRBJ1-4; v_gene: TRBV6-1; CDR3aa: CASSGQLNTHRFREKLFF
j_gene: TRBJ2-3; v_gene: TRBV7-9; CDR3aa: CASSSDRDQYTDTQYF
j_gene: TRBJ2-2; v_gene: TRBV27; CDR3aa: CASSLRLAAGELFF
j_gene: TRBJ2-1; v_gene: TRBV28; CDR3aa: CASSLEGRVYNEQFF
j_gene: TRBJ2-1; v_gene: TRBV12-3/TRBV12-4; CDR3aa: CASRVFPGNEQFF
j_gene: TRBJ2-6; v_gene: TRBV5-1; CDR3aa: CASSPWGPGANVLTF
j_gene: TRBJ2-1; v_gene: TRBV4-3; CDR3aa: CASSRTGGTYNEQFF
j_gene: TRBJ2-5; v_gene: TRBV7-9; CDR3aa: CASSLVPGREETQYF
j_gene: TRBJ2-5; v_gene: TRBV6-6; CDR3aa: CASSRGQENWTQYF
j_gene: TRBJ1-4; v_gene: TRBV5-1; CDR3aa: CASSLARGQGEKLFF
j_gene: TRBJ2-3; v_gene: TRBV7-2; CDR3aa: CASSRGSPDTQYF